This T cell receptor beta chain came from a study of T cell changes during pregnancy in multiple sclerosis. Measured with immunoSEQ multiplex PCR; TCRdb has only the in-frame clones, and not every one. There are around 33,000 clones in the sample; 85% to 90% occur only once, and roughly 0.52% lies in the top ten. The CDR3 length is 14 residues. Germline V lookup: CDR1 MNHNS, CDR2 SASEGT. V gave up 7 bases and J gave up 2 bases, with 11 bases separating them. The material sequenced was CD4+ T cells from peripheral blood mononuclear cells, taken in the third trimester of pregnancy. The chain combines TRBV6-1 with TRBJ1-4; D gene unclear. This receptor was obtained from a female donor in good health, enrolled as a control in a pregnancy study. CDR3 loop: CASTPLATNEKLFF. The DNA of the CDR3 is TGTGCCAGCACCCCGTTAGCCACTAATGAAAAACTGTTTTTT.